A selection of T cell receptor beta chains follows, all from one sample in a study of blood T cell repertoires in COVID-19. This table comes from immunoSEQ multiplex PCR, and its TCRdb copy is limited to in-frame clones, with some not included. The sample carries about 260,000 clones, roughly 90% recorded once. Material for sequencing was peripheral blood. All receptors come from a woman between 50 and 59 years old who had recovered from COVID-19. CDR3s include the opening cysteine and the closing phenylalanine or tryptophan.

cdr3_aa: CASSTGQGIYNEQFF; v_call: TRBV5-1; j_call: TRBJ2-1
cdr3_aa: CASSSQGDSYEQYF; v_call: TRBV7-9; j_call: TRBJ2-7
cdr3_aa: CASSQEAVNTEAFF; v_call: TRBV3-1/TRBV3-2; j_call: TRBJ1-1
cdr3_aa: CASSLTDSYEQYF; v_call: TRBV11-2; j_call: TRBJ2-7
cdr3_aa: CASSMTGRDRGVDTQYF; v_call: TRBV11-2; j_call: TRBJ2-3
cdr3_aa: CASSPREARNTEAFF; v_call: TRBV7-2; j_call: TRBJ1-1
cdr3_aa: CASSRGFSGNTIYF; v_call: TRBV5-6; j_call: TRBJ1-3
cdr3_aa: CASSLVTSTDTQYF; v_call: TRBV7-2; j_call: TRBJ2-3
cdr3_aa: CASRGLAGGSSTDTQYF; v_call: TRBV5-1; j_call: TRBJ2-3
cdr3_aa: CASSLAQGGGADTQYF; v_call: TRBV7-9; j_call: TRBJ2-3
cdr3_aa: CASSYTTSGASGVYF; v_call: TRBV6-2/TRBV6-3; j_call: TRBJ2-5
cdr3_aa: CASNTGQNTEAFF; v_call: TRBV5-1; j_call: TRBJ1-1
cdr3_aa: CASSVYGGRGLGTDTQYF; v_call: TRBV2; j_call: TRBJ2-3
cdr3_aa: CASSSRKPGIVTEAFF; v_call: TRBV13; j_call: TRBJ1-1
cdr3_aa: CASSFRGYYGYTF; v_call: TRBV12-3/TRBV12-4; j_call: TRBJ1-2
cdr3_aa: CASSQGYGSNDNEQFF; v_call: TRBV4-3; j_call: TRBJ2-1
cdr3_aa: CASSLRQGAPGYTF; v_call: TRBV5-1; j_call: TRBJ1-2